This is a list of T cell receptor beta chains from one sample in a study of graft-versus-host responses after intestinal transplantation. Some clones are missing from TCRdb's copy, which holds only in-frame ones; the method was immunoSEQ multiplex PCR. The sample shows roughly 69,000 clones, roughly 92% of them seen only once. The specimen was bone marrow, collected 734 days after intestinal transplantation. The receptors shown here come from a human patient who received an intestinal transplant, so some T cells may come from the graft donor. The CDR3 runs from the conserved cysteine through the conserved F or W.

CDR3 protein: CASSRSGGSEGELFF; J gene: TRBJ2-2; V gene: TRBV5-1; CDR3 length: 15
CDR3 protein: CASSSRDRAPLHF; J gene: TRBJ1-6; V gene: TRBV6-1; CDR3 length: 13
CDR3 protein: CASTNGDSASPLHF; J gene: TRBJ1-6; V gene: TRBV7-9; CDR3 length: 14
CDR3 protein: CASSFEGSSYEQYF; J gene: TRBJ2-7; V gene: TRBV5-4; CDR3 length: 14
CDR3 protein: CASSIHRGGETQYF; J gene: TRBJ2-5; V gene: TRBV19; CDR3 length: 14
CDR3 protein: CASSPRLGHEQFF; J gene: TRBJ2-1; V gene: TRBV9; CDR3 length: 13
CDR3 protein: CASSSGLAGGTDTQYF; J gene: TRBJ2-3; V gene: TRBV7-3; CDR3 length: 16
CDR3 protein: CASSLQRESTDTQYF; J gene: TRBJ2-3; V gene: TRBV4-1; CDR3 length: 15
CDR3 protein: CASSLVGLQNTGELFF; J gene: TRBJ2-2; V gene: TRBV7-2; CDR3 length: 16
CDR3 protein: CASSTLAESSYEQYF; J gene: TRBJ2-7; V gene: TRBV18; CDR3 length: 15
CDR3 protein: CASSFNPPNWETQYF; J gene: TRBJ2-5; V gene: TRBV27; CDR3 length: 15
CDR3 protein: CASSLLFRDGNTIYF; J gene: TRBJ1-3; V gene: TRBV11-2; CDR3 length: 15
CDR3 protein: CASRLEGYRAGNTIYF; J gene: TRBJ1-3; V gene: TRBV12-2; CDR3 length: 16
CDR3 protein: CATPGANTGELFF; J gene: TRBJ2-2; V gene: TRBV28; CDR3 length: 13
CDR3 protein: CASSLDRGQGAHGYTF; J gene: TRBJ1-2; V gene: TRBV11-2; CDR3 length: 16
CDR3 protein: CASRGRVIQTQYF; J gene: TRBJ2-5; V gene: TRBV2; CDR3 length: 13
CDR3 protein: CASSPRRGLAGIYEQYF; J gene: TRBJ2-7; V gene: TRBV7-9; CDR3 length: 17
CDR3 protein: CAIRSSTGVGYEQYF; J gene: TRBJ2-7; V gene: TRBV10-3; CDR3 length: 15
CDR3 protein: CASSVSGTAYGYTF; J gene: TRBJ1-2; V gene: TRBV27; CDR3 length: 14
CDR3 protein: CSVESGAYNEQFF; J gene: TRBJ2-1; V gene: TRBV29-1; CDR3 length: 13
CDR3 protein: CASSLLLAGGETQYF; J gene: TRBJ2-5; V gene: TRBV7-9; CDR3 length: 15
CDR3 protein: CASSPHGSGTDTQYF; J gene: TRBJ2-3; V gene: TRBV9; CDR3 length: 15
CDR3 protein: CASSAQGRNQPQHF; J gene: TRBJ1-5; V gene: TRBV25-1; CDR3 length: 14
CDR3 protein: CASSQDLGSYEQYF; J gene: TRBJ2-7; V gene: TRBV4-1; CDR3 length: 14
CDR3 protein: CASSPPSDEQFF; J gene: TRBJ2-1; V gene: TRBV6-6; CDR3 length: 12
CDR3 protein: CASSLWGAGQPQHF; J gene: TRBJ1-5; V gene: TRBV5-6; CDR3 length: 14
CDR3 protein: CASSSSPRHEQFF; J gene: TRBJ2-1; V gene: TRBV7-6; CDR3 length: 13
CDR3 protein: CASSPITRDTQYF; J gene: TRBJ2-3; V gene: TRBV11-2; CDR3 length: 13
CDR3 protein: CASSQLENTGELFF; J gene: TRBJ2-2; V gene: TRBV7-6; CDR3 length: 14
CDR3 protein: CASSVNGVSYEQYF; J gene: TRBJ2-7; V gene: TRBV5-4; CDR3 length: 14
CDR3 protein: CASSLELEFTGELFF; J gene: TRBJ2-2; V gene: TRBV5-1; CDR3 length: 15
CDR3 protein: CASSVGETDTQYF; J gene: TRBJ2-3; V gene: TRBV9; CDR3 length: 13
CDR3 protein: CASSLGFGGNTEAFF; J gene: TRBJ1-1; V gene: TRBV7-9; CDR3 length: 15
CDR3 protein: CATRGGLSNQPQHF; J gene: TRBJ1-5; V gene: TRBV10-3; CDR3 length: 14
CDR3 protein: CASSPPSGQDTQYF; J gene: TRBJ2-3; V gene: TRBV18; CDR3 length: 14
CDR3 protein: CAISPRDSQETQYF; J gene: TRBJ2-5; V gene: TRBV10-3; CDR3 length: 14
CDR3 protein: CASSSGLEQYF; J gene: TRBJ2-7; V gene: TRBV27; CDR3 length: 11